The 30 T cell receptor beta chains below all came from one sample that was sequenced in a study of shared clonotypes between healthy human individuals. TCRdb's table, derived via immunoSEQ multiplex PCR, lists solely in-frame clones and lacks some. The sample has 2 million to 3 million clones, more than 85% seen once; the top ten hold more than 0.35%. Material: naive CD4+ T cells from PBMCs. Subset here: CD45RA+ positively selected. The receptors originated from a man younger than 35 in good health. Some clones in this sample may be carry-over from other donors' samples.

This clone showed up just once. The V call is TRBV19, the J call TRBJ2-3; D not certain. V lost 10 bases to trimming and J lost 0 bases, with 20 bases between them. The CDR3 extends over 16 amino acids. The germline V gene encodes CDR1 LNHDA and CDR2 SQIVND (reference sequence). The CDR3 region has the DNA TGTGCCATCTCCCCCTCCCTCACCTCTAGCACAGATACGCAGTATTTT. This translates into CAISPSLTSSTDTQYF. The variable domain in full, with the rest retrieved from reference TRBV19 and TRBJ2-3, is DGGITQSPKYLFRKEGQNVTLSCEQNLNHDAMYWYRQDPGQGLRLIYYSQIVNDFQKGDIAEGYSVSREKKESFPLTVTSAQKNPTAFYLCAISPSLTSSTDTQYFGPGTRLTVL.

This clone was observed a handful of times. The genes are TRBV28 and TRBJ1-5; 11 bases align to TRBD1. V trimming: 7 bases; J trimming: 5 bases; junction bases outside the gene matches: 7. CDR1 is MDHEN, CDR2 SYDVKM, per germline. The CDR3 length is 15 residues. The CDR3 nucleotides are TGTGCCAGCACCCAGGACAGGGGGCGAGATCAGCCCCAGCATTTT. This translates into CASTQDRGRDQPQHF.

The rearrangement links TRBV7-9 to TRBJ2-7, with a possible D match to TRBD2 (6 bases). The CDR3 runs 13 residues. Germline CDR1 and CDR2: SEHNR and FQNEAQ (reference sequence). The germline V and J ends were trimmed by 5 bases and 6 bases, with 14 bases remaining between them. The CDR3 region is CASSLTAGGEQYF. CDR3 DNA sequence: TGTGCCAGCAGCCTCACCGCCGGGGGCGAGCAGTACTTC.

As for this clone: This sample includes further DNA sequences coding for the same CDR3. This sequence joins TRBV6-5 and TRBJ2-7; perhaps TRBD1 as D (6 bases). In germline, CDR1 is MNHEY, CDR2 SVGAGI. Between the trimmed V and J ends, which lost 6 bases and 2 bases, there was a span of 11 bases. This CDR3 has 13 amino acids. In nucleotides, the CDR3 is TGTGCCAGCAGCTTGACAGGTACCTACGAGCAGTACTTC. Amino acids: CASSLTGTYEQYF.

J is TRBJ2-4 and V is TRBV18; D may be TRBD1 or TRBD2 (5 bases each). In germline, CDR1 is KGHSH, CDR2 LQKENI. The CDR3 is made up of 13 amino acids. V was cut by 3 bases and J by 6 bases, with 9 bases left in between. The CDR3 sequence: CASSPGVGNIQYF. The DNA for the CDR3 is TGTGCCAGCTCACCGGGGGTTGGAAACATTCAGTACTTC.

V and J are TRBV30 and TRBJ1-2; TRBD1 agrees at 9 bases. CDR1 is GTSNPN and CDR2 is SVGIG in the germline V gene (reference sequence). The ends lost 2 bases at V and 2 bases at J; junction bases unmatched: 9. This CDR3 is 16 amino acids long. The CDR3, as DNA: TGTGCCTGGAGTACGACAGGGGGACCCCGCAACTATGGCTACACCTTC. Its protein is CAWSTTGGPRNYGYTF.

The chain combines TRBV5-8 with TRBJ2-7; 10 nucleotides agree with TRBD1. The germline gives CDR1 SGHTS, CDR2 YDEGEE. This CDR3 comprises 14 residues. V was pared by 3 bases and J by 5 bases, with 5 bases of the junction left unmatched. DNA of the CDR3: TGTGCCAGCAGCTCGGGACAGGGGCCCCACGAGCAGTACTTC. The encoded protein is CASSSGQGPHEQYF.

V gene TRBV9 combines with J gene TRBJ1-1, with D unclear. The CDR3 loop spans 14 amino acids. V lost 3 bases and J lost 3, with 12 bases in between. Germline assignment: CDR1 SGDLS and CDR2 YYNGEE. CDR3: CASSERVRDTEAFF. CDR3 bases: TGTGCCAGCAGCGAACGGGTACGAGACACTGAAGCTTTCTTT.

The V call is TRBV14, the J call TRBJ1-1, with 8 bases that match TRBD1. CDR1 SGHDN and CDR2 FVKESK come from the germline V gene. The CDR3 consists of 14 residues. Trimming removed 4 bases from V and 6 bases from J; junction bases left unmatched: 7. This CDR3 is CASSLSRGLAEAFF. CDR3 sequence (DNA): TGTGCCAGCAGCCTAAGCAGGGGGCTGGCTGAAGCTTTCTTT.

The chain combines TRBV28 with TRBJ2-7; D tentatively reads TRBD1 or TRBD2 (5 bases each). Germline-derived CDR1 and CDR2 are MDHEN and SYDVKM. The CDR3 extends over 15 amino acids. V gave up 6 bases and J gave up 5 bases, with 20 bases separating them. CDR3 sequence reads: CASSKPRDGENEQYF. CDR3 coding DNA: TGTGCCAGCAGCAAACCCCGGGACGGCGAAAACGAGCAGTACTTC.

The chain combines TRBV5-4 with TRBJ2-7; the D gene is possibly TRBD1 (6 bases). This CDR3 is built from 17 residues. CDR1 is SGHNT, CDR2 YYREEE, per germline (reference sequence). Trimming removed 4 bases from V and 3 bases from J, with 23 bases in between. CDR3 sequence: CASSPTPYSRGNYEQYF. Written as DNA, the CDR3 is TGTGCCAGCAGCCCGACGCCTTATTCTAGGGGGAACTACGAGCAGTACTTC.

This chain connects TRBV27 to TRBJ2-6, with D perhaps matching TRBD1 (5 bases). Germline V gene sequence: CDR1 MNHEY, CDR2 SMNVEV (reference sequence). With 2 bases removed from V and 4 bases from J, the gap between germline ends came to 9 bases. CDR3 length: 15 residues. CDR3 residues: CASSLTGQGANVLTF. The DNA for the CDR3 is TGTGCCAGCAGTTTAACAGGCCAAGGGGCCAACGTCCTGACTTTC. Using reference TRBV27 and TRBJ2-6 for the parts outside the CDR3, the full variable domain is EAQVTQNPRYLITVTGKKLTVTCSQNMNHEYMSWYRQDPGLGLRQIYYSMNVEVTDKGDVPEGYKVSRKEKRNFPLILESPSPNQTSLYFCASSLTGQGANVLTFGAGSRLTVL.

Only one count was recorded for this clone. This chain uses TRBV21-1 with TRBJ2-7; the table's D call TRBD2 went unverified against the DNA. TRBV21-1 is a listed pseudogene. The CDR3 totals 18 residues. CDR3 residues: CASSKYRAGDLRRCEQYF. The DNA for the CDR3 is TGTGCCAGCAGCAAATATCGAGCGGGAGACCTCAGACGGTGCGAGCAGTACTTC.

This rearrangement joins TRBV14 to TRBJ2-7; 7 bases are a match to TRBD2. The germline CDR1 and CDR2 sequences are SGHDN and FVKESK. This CDR3 region has 15 residues. J was trimmed by 1 base and V by 0 bases; bases with no gene match: 3. The CDR3 bases are TGTGCCAGCAGCCAAGAAAGGGACTATTCCTACGAGCAGTACTTC. It is translated as CASSQERDYSYEQYF.

V gene TRBV6-1 combines with J gene TRBJ2-2, with 8 positions matching TRBD1. Germline CDR1 is MNHNS and CDR2 is SASEGT. CDR3 size: 16 residues. J was trimmed by 3 bases and V by 4 bases; bases with no gene match: 7. The CDR3 sequence: CASSGFRGLYTGELFF. DNA of the CDR3: TGTGCCAGCAGTGGGTTCAGGGGGCTATACACCGGGGAGCTGTTTTTT.

The rearrangement uses TRBV1 and TRBJ2-3; the table's D call, TRBD2, was not checked against the DNA. TRBV1 is a documented pseudogene. This CDR3 region has 17 residues. CDR3: CTSSQVQAGDAPDTQYF. The DNA for the CDR3 is TGCACCAGCAGCCAAGTTCAAGCGGGAGATGCCCCAGATACGCAGTATTTT.

The rearrangement links TRBV19 to TRBJ2-7; 8 bases align to TRBD2. V trimming: 4 bases; J trimming: 2 bases; junction bases outside the gene matches: 7. This CDR3 has 15 amino acids. Per the germline V gene, CDR1 is LNHDA and CDR2 is SQIVND (reference sequence). The CDR3 DNA sequence: TGTGCCAGTAGTAAAACAAGCGGGAGCGCCTACGAGCAGTACTTC. Translation gives CASSKTSGSAYEQYF.

The chain joins TRBV28 to TRBJ1-3; possible D gene TRBD1, 6 bases. The V gene lost 9 bases and the J gene lost 4 bases, with 19 bases spanning the gap. The germline V gene encodes CDR1 MDHEN and CDR2 SYDVKM. This CDR3 comprises 15 residues. Written as DNA, the CDR3 is TGTGCCAGTATGTACACCGGGGGGCGAGGAAACACCATATATTTT. Translation gives CASMYTGGRGNTIYF.

This clone was detected only once. The chain carries TRBV7-2 and TRBJ2-7; TRBD2 matches at 10 bases. V gave up 3 bases and J gave up 0 bases; unmatched junction bases: 2. Germline lookup yields CDR1 SGHTA and CDR2 FQGNSA. The CDR3 has 15 residues. As DNA, the CDR3 is TGTGCCAGCAGCTTTACTAGCGGGGACTCCTACGAGCAGTACTTC. Amino acids: CASSFTSGDSYEQYF.

In its sample, this clone was seen once. V and J are TRBV28 and TRBJ1-2; D gene uncertain. Deletions cut 6 bases from V and 7 bases from J, with 27 bases between. The CDR3 is 17 residues long. Germline V gene lookup returns CDR1 MDHEN and CDR2 SYDVKM. The DNA of the CDR3 is TGTGCCAGCAGCCACCTTGGTGTCAAGGGCACCAAGCGTGGCTACACCTTC. It yields the protein CASSHLGVKGTKRGYTF.

Concerning this clone: The sample holds other DNA sequences that translate to the same CDR3. The V and J genes are TRBV30 and TRBJ2-5; D is unclear. With 0 bases removed from V and 5 bases from J, the gap between germline ends came to 4 bases. CDR3 length: 11 residues. Germline CDR1 GTSNPN, CDR2 SVGIG (reference sequence). CDR3 region: CAWSVQETQYF. The CDR3 coding sequence is TGTGCCTGGAGTGTACAGGAGACCCAGTACTTC.

V usage is TRBV11-2 and J usage is TRBJ2-5, with D possibly being TRBD1 or TRBD2 (5 bases each). Looked up from germline, CDR1 is SGHAT and CDR2 is FQNNGV. This CDR3 has 13 residues. Trimming removed 5 bases from V and 7 bases from J, with 14 bases in between. The CDR3 protein is CASSTGTSSTQYF. The CDR3 DNA sequence: TGTGCCAGCAGCACCGGGACGTCATCGACCCAGTACTTC. Full variable domain (remainder filled in from reference TRBV11-2 and TRBJ2-5): EAGVAQSPRYKIIEKRQSVAFWCNPISGHATLYWYQQILGQGPKLLIQFQNNGVVDDSQLPKDRFSAERLKGVDSTLKIQPAKLEDSAVYLCASSTGTSSTQYFGPGTRLLVL.

The V and J genes are TRBV5-6 and TRBJ1-1; D is ambiguous. Germline values: CDR1 SGHDT, CDR2 YYEEEE. CDR3 size: 14 residues. With 5 bases removed from V and 1 base from J, the gap between germline ends came to 12 bases. The CDR3 protein is CASSGVTRNTEAFF. CDR3 DNA: TGTGCCAGCAGTGGAGTCACAAGGAACACTGAAGCTTTCTTT.

The chain couples TRBV11-2 to TRBJ2-7; 7 bases line up with TRBD1. This CDR3 is 16 amino acids long. After removal of 4 bases from V and 1 base from J, the junction contained 10 bases not matched to a gene. Germline V gene lookup returns CDR1 SGHAT and CDR2 FQNNGV. The DNA of the CDR3 is TGTGCCAGCAGCTCCTTAAAACCGGGACAGTCCTACGAGCAGTACTTC. Translation: CASSSLKPGQSYEQYF.

V gene TRBV6-5 combines with J gene TRBJ1-1; D ambiguous. V was trimmed by 6 bases and J by 8 bases, leaving 13 bases between them. The germline V gene has CDR1 MNHEY and CDR2 SVGAGI. The CDR3 consists of 12 residues. The CDR3 DNA is TGTGCCAGCAGCCCCGTACGCCGGGAAGCTTTCTTT. Its protein product is CASSPVRREAFF.

The chain is built from TRBV6-1 and TRBJ2-1, with 11 bases identical to TRBD2. This CDR3 has 15 amino acids. V lost 11 bases to trimming and J lost 8 bases; unmatched junction nucleotides: 14. Per the germline V gene, CDR1 is MNHNS and CDR2 is SASEGT. CDR3 sequence reads: CAGASGTSGSYEQFF. CDR3 in DNA: TGTGCCGGCGCTAGCGGTACTAGCGGGAGCTATGAGCAGTTCTTC.

This chain links TRBV7-2 with TRBJ1-5; D is undetermined. Trimming removed 2 bases from V and 9 bases from J, with 8 bases in between. This CDR3 comprises 12 residues. Germline-derived CDR1 and CDR2 are SGHTA and FQGNSA. CDR3 protein: CASSLSAGPQHF. The CDR3 region has the DNA TGTGCCAGCAGCTTATCCGCAGGGCCCCAGCATTTT.

The CDR3 region is CSVGQGADTGELFF. The CDR3 DNA reads TGCAGCGTTGGACAGGGGGCGGACACCGGGGAGCTGTTTTTT. V and J are TRBV29-1 and TRBJ2-2, with 10 bases matching TRBD1. Trimming cost V 4 bases and J 3 bases; bases outside gene matches: 2. CDR1 SQVTM and CDR2 ANQGSEA come from the germline V gene. The CDR3 spans 14 residues.

V is TRBV6-4 and J is TRBJ2-3; no clear D gene. Trimming pared 0 bases from V and 0 bases from J, leaving 7 bases between. This CDR3 is built from 15 residues. CDR1 is MRHNA, CDR2 SNTAGT, per germline. The CDR3 region has the DNA TGTGCCAGCAGTGACTCGATCCATAGCACAGATACGCAGTATTTT. Encoded protein: CASSDSIHSTDTQYF.

The V call is TRBV5-4, the J call TRBJ1-4, with D tentatively TRBD1 (5 bases). CDR1 and CDR2 from the germline V gene are SGHNT and YYREEE (reference sequence). Trimming pared 0 bases from V and 12 bases from J, leaving 18 bases between. This CDR3 has 15 amino acids. CDR3 in amino acids: CASSLGPQGMKELFF. DNA for the CDR3: TGTGCCAGCAGCTTGGGTCCCCAGGGAATGAAGGAACTGTTTTTT. Using reference TRBV5-4 and TRBJ1-4 for the parts outside the CDR3, the full variable domain is ETGVTQSPTHLIKTRGQQVTLRCSSQSGHNTVSWYQQALGQGPQFIFQYYREEENGRGNFPPRFSGLQFPNYSSELNVNALELDDSALYLCASSLGPQGMKELFFGSGTQLSVL.